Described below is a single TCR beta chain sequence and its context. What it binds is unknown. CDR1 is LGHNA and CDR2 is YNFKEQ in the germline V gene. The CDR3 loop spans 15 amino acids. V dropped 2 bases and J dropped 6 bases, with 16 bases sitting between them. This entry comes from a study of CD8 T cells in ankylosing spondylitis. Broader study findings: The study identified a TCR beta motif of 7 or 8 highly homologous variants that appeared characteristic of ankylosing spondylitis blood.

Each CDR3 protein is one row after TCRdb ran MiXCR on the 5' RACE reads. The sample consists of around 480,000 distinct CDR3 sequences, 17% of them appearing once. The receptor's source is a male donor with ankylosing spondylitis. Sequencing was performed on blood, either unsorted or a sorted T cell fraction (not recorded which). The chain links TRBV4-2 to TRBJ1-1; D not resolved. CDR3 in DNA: TGTGCCAGCAGCCAACCCCCGACCACGGGCGCTGAAGCTTTCTTT. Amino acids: CASSQPPTTGAEAFF.